A single sample is the source of the 18 T cell receptor beta chains below, sequenced in a study of spatial heterogeneity in lung cancer. Broader study findings: The number of expanded tumor alpha and beta chains correlated with mutation number.

One entry per CDR3 protein, called by TCRdb with MiXCR from the 5' RACE reads. In the table there are approximately 800 distinct CDR3 sequences, about a sixth of which are singletons. Time point meaning: sample taken at primary tumor resection. Which antigens these TCRs recognize remains unknown. Sample: lung tumor tissue, taken at surgery. The receptors stem from a female donor with early-stage non-small cell lung cancer.

The chain links TRBV7-8 to TRBJ1-1, with D possibly being TRBD1 (5 bases). Trimming stripped 2 bases from V and 1 base from J, with 5 bases between. There are 13 residues in the CDR3. Looked up from germline, CDR1 is SGHVS and CDR2 is FQNEAQ. Written as DNA, the CDR3 is TGTGCCAGCAGCTTACAGGGGAACACTGAAGCTTTCTTT. This sequence encodes CASSLQGNTEAFF. Using reference TRBV7-8 and TRBJ1-1 for the parts outside the CDR3, the full variable domain is GAGVSQSPRYKVAKRGQDVALRCDPISGHVSLFWYQQALGQGPEFLTYFQNEAQLDKSGLPSDRFFAERPEGSVSTLKIQRTQQEDSAVYLCASSLQGNTEAFFGQGTRLTVV.

This clonotype is medium-sized (0.01 to 0.1%) by share. This chain uses TRBV4-1 with TRBJ2-1, with 9 bases fitting TRBD1. The CDR3 is made up of 13 amino acids. Losses at the gene ends were 4 bases for V and 6 bases for J; bases not matched to a gene: 1. Looked up from germline, CDR1 is MGHRA and CDR2 is YSYEKL. The CDR3 coding sequence is TGCGCCAGCAGCCGGGACAGGGCCAATGAGCAGTTCTTC. Its translation is CASSRDRANEQFF.

This rearrangement joins TRBV27 to TRBJ1-5, with 7 bases that match TRBD1. Germline V gene lookup returns CDR1 MNHEY and CDR2 SMNVEV (reference sequence). Trimming cost V 8 bases and J 7 bases; bases outside gene matches: 8. The CDR3 contains 13 residues. The CDR3 is CASADRVRQPQHF. CDR3 DNA: TGTGCCAGCGCCGACAGGGTTCGACAGCCCCAGCATTTT.

The rearrangement uses TRBV30 and TRBJ2-7; D perhaps matches TRBD1 (6 bases). Trimming pared 5 bases from V and 0 bases from J, leaving 17 bases between. Per the germline V gene, CDR1 is GTSNPN and CDR2 is SVGIG (reference sequence). CDR3 length equals 15 residues. CDR3 amino acids: CAWGLGGFTSYEQYF. For the CDR3, the DNA is TGTGCCTGGGGCCTAGGGGGATTCACCTCCTACGAGCAGTACTTC.

By its share, this clonotype is medium-sized (0.01 to 0.1%). The rearrangement joins TRBV12-3 or TRBV12-4 to TRBJ2-3; 10 bases map to TRBD1. V lost 1 base and J lost 4; bases outside the gene matches: 2. The CDR3 spans 15 residues. The CDR3 DNA reads as TGTGCCAGCAGTTTAGTCGGGACAGGGGCAGATACGCAGTATTTT. Its translation is CASSLVGTGADTQYF.

This clonotype is large by share. The rearrangement links TRBV28 to TRBJ1-2; unclear D gene. The CDR3 covers 11 residues. Germline V gene lookup returns CDR1 MDHEN and CDR2 SYDVKM. The V and J ends lost 3 bases and 8 bases respectively, with 7 bases between them. CDR3 amino acids: CASSLFGGYTF. The CDR3, as DNA: TGTGCCAGCAGTTTGTTCGGGGGCTACACCTTC.

This clonotype has just a few counts. The rearrangement uses TRBV11-1 and TRBJ2-5, with D possibly matching TRBD1 (6 bases). The V gene's germline CDR1 is SGHAT and CDR2 FQDESV (reference sequence). V was clipped by 1 base and J by 1 base, with 10 bases between them. This CDR3 region has 15 residues. Written as DNA, the CDR3 is TGTGCCAGCAGCTTAGTGCCAGGGGCCCAAGAGACCCAGTACTTC. This encodes CASSLVPGAQETQYF.

Within the sample, this clonotype is large. The CDR3 DNA reads TGTGCCAGCAGCTTGAGCGGGAGGGGCACAGATACGCAGTATTTT. Its translation: CASSLSGRGTDTQYF. This sequence joins TRBV6-6 and TRBJ2-3, with 10 bases matching TRBD2. The germline CDR1 and CDR2 sequences are MNHNY and SVGAGI (reference sequence). The CDR3 covers 15 residues. V was clipped by 6 bases and J by 1 base; unmatched bases: 4.

The chain has TRBV10-2 and TRBJ2-7; 12 bases are shared with TRBD1. The germline CDR1 and CDR2 sequences are WSHSY and SAAADI. This CDR3 contains 14 residues. The J segment lost 9 bases and the V segment lost 7 bases, leaving 10 bases of the junction unmatched. The CDR3 nucleotides are TGCGCCAGCATGAATGGGGACAGGGGGCCCGGGCAGTACTTC. Its protein product is CASMNGDRGPGQYF.

By share of the sample, this clonotype is large. This chain links TRBV7-8 with TRBJ2-5; 14 bases line up with TRBD2. The ends lost 3 bases at V and 5 bases at J; junction bases unmatched: 11. The length of the CDR3 is 18 residues. Germline V gives CDR1 SGHVS, CDR2 FQNEAQ. The CDR3 DNA sequence: TGTGCCAGCAGCTTCCGGGACAGGGGACTAGCGGGAGCTGAGACCCAGTACTTC. As protein: CASSFRDRGLAGAETQYF.

The rearrangement links TRBV5-1 to TRBJ2-7; 9 bases align to TRBD1. V was pared by 4 bases and J by 3 bases, with 5 bases of the junction left unmatched. The CDR3 is made up of 14 amino acids. Germline V gene data show CDR1 as SGHRS and CDR2 as YFSETQ. The CDR3 DNA reads as TGCGCCAGCAGCGCCCGGGACAGGGTCTACGAGCAGTACTTC. This encodes CASSARDRVYEQYF.

The chain joins TRBV6-5 to TRBJ2-7, with no clear D. The CDR3 runs to 11 residues. Trimming stripped 7 bases from V and 3 bases from J, with 7 bases between. CDR1 MNHEY and CDR2 SVGAGI come from the germline V gene. CDR3 coding DNA: TGTGCCAGCACCGGCCTCTACGAGCAGTACTTC. Translation gives CASTGLYEQYF.

This clonotype is deemed large (0.1 to 1%). The chain employs TRBV19 and TRBJ2-4, with D perhaps given as TRBD1 or TRBD2 (5 bases each). Per germline, CDR1 LNHDA and CDR2 SQIVND (reference sequence). The CDR3 has 14 amino acids. Trimming took off 5 bases at V and 0 bases at J, with 8 bases between the two ends. Written as DNA, the CDR3 is TGTGCCAGTAGTTTCGGGACAGCCAAAAACATTCAGTACTTC. Its translation: CASSFGTAKNIQYF. Drawing the rest from reference TRBV19 and TRBJ2-4, the complete variable domain is DGGITQSPKYLFRKEGQNVTLSCEQNLNHDAMYWYRQDPGQGLRLIYYSQIVNDFQKGDIAEGYSVSREKKESFPLTVTSAQKNPTAFYLCASSFGTAKNIQYFGAGTRLSVL.

This clonotype was detected a few times. The chain combines TRBV7-9 with TRBJ2-5; 7 bases are a match to TRBD2. Per the germline V gene, CDR1 is SEHNR and CDR2 is FQNEAQ (reference sequence). This CDR3 is 15 amino acids long. Germline trimming cut 4 bases from V and 2 bases from J; bases unmatched to any gene: 7. As DNA, the CDR3 is TGTGCCAGCAGCTCAAAGACTAGCTTTCAAGAGACCCAGTACTTC. This codes for CASSSKTSFQETQYF.

This clonotype is medium-sized (0.01 to 0.1%) by share. The chain links TRBV4-3 to TRBJ2-1, with D possibly matching TRBD2 (5 bases). V gave up 0 bases and J gave up 4 bases, with 13 bases separating them. Looked up from germline, CDR1 is LGHNA and CDR2 is YSLEER. The CDR3 covers 16 residues. The CDR3 DNA reads TGCGCCAGCAGCCAAGATCGAGCCATAGCGTACAATGAGCAGTTCTTC. It encodes CASSQDRAIAYNEQFF.

This clonotype is deemed medium-sized. V usage is TRBV12-3 or TRBV12-4 and J usage is TRBJ1-2; a weak D match, TRBD1 (5 bases). V was pared by 7 bases and J by 4 bases, with 22 bases between. The CDR3 covers 16 residues. CDR3 coding DNA: TGTGCCAGCACCCCTGGGGGAGCCCCGGGAGGCTATGGCTACACCTTC. The encoded protein is CASTPGGAPGGYGYTF.

This clonotype was counted between two and nine times. The chain uses TRBV30 and TRBJ1-3, with a tentative D call TRBD1 (6 bases). This CDR3 has 14 amino acids. CDR1 is GTSNPN, CDR2 SVGIG, per germline (reference sequence). V was pared by 4 bases and J by 7 bases, with 17 bases between. For the CDR3, the DNA is TGTGCCTGGATCGGTGCCAGGGGATGGAACACCATATATTTT. Amino acid sequence: CAWIGARGWNTIYF.

This clonotype was detected a few times. This chain connects TRBV29-1 to TRBJ2-7, with D perhaps TRBD1 or TRBD2 (5 bases each). CDR3 length: 14 residues. The V end lost 3 bases, the J end lost 2 bases, and 14 bases lay between the germline ends. In germline, CDR1 is SQVTM, CDR2 ANQGSEA. CDR3 amino acids: CSVDFGTDAYEQYF. CDR3 coding DNA: TGCAGCGTTGATTTCGGGACCGACGCCTACGAGCAGTACTTC.